This record covers a single T cell receptor (beta chain). This clonotype was observed many times. The antigen this receptor binds is unknown. The sample holds no much larger clone one base away, and base qualities are not on file. The entry originates in a study of T cell repertoires in cytomegalovirus infection (dated by TCRdb to the late 2010s). About the full investigation: The HLA type of each donor mattered for the analysis, because public TCR beta signatures pointed to carriage of CMV infection along with the matching HLA type.

Trimming accounts for 5 bases at V and 4 bases at J, while the number of junction bases matched to no gene is 4. The CDR3 sequence holds 13 residues, the cysteine and phenylalanine included. The CDR3 DNA has 39 bases and is translated from base 1. The germline V gene (reference sequence) supplies CDR1 SEHNR and CDR2 FQNEAQ. The paper as a whole reports these results and caveats: In both this cohort and an independent cohort of over 350 donors, the cumulative frequency of public TCR beta family members distinguished carriers of CMV infection plus the relevant HLA type. In the ex vivo response, HLA-C-restricted CMV-specific TCR beta clonotypes were dominant, and in two of eight donors the single most frequent clonotype came from this HLA-C-restricted group.

Instrument used: Illumina HiSeq 1500. TCRdb reworked the public reads: Q25 trimming with fastp, MiXCR clone assembly, productive beta chains retained. Identical CDR3 protein sequences are pooled into one entry, listed with their most common genes and DNA. This sample holds about 740,000 distinct CDR3 sequences; 35% were observed only once. The ten largest clones capture about 2.8% of the sample. Sequencing was done on a sample of PBMCs. The clonotype was recovered from a human donor in good health (CMV status not recorded). Some clones in this sample may be carry-over from other donors' samples. The V gene is TRBV7-9 and the J gene is TRBJ1-1, with TRBD1 matching 7 junction bases. The nucleotide sequence reads as follows: TGTGCCAGCAGCGCGGCAGGGGGCACTGAAGCTTTCTTT. Its protein is CASSAAGGTEAFF.